These 3 T cell receptor beta chains originate from one sample sequenced in a study of a mutant IDH1 vaccine in newly diagnosed glioma (dated by TCRdb to the early 2020s). The time point label, as the study defines it: baseline, week 1 (first vaccination visit). Taken with the paper, the label for treatment or condition translates to: pre-vaccination baseline after standard-of-care therapy. The library was made by the immunoSEQ multiplex PCR assay. Here the immuneACCESS table is served through TCRdb, limited to in-frame sequences with V and J called. Missing clones are a known gap in these copies; in checked studies unresolved V genes cover under half, and the rest lacks a known reason. This sample holds tens of thousands of clones; about 82% were observed only once. Of the sample, approximately 20% falls within the top ten clones. The sequences come from PBMCs, collected from a glioma patient treated with radiotherapy, temozolomide or both. Receptors were obtained from a man aged 18-30 years with glioma.

The rearrangement uses TRBV30 and TRBJ1-3; tentative D call: TRBD1 (5 bases). Germline values: CDR1 GTSNPN, CDR2 SVGIG (reference sequence). Trimming shortened V by 3 bases and J by 4 bases, and 10 bases separated the two germline ends. The CDR3 is 13 amino acids. The CDR3 loop is CAWSGSGGNTIYF. CDR3 nucleotide sequence: TGTGCCTGGAGCGGGTCAGGGGGAAACACCATATATTTT.

This sequence joins TRBV10-3 and TRBJ2-7, with a possible D match to TRBD1 (6 bases). With 5 bases removed from V and 6 bases from J, the gap between germline ends came to 17 bases. This CDR3 is built from 14 residues. The V gene's germline CDR1 is ENHRY and CDR2 SYGVKD. In nucleotides, the CDR3 is TGTGCCATCAGTTACAGGGATATTGGTGGCGAGCAGTACTTC. Translated: CAISYRDIGGEQYF.

This sequence joins TRBV7-8 and TRBJ1-6; 9 positions agree with TRBD1. V shed 0 bases and J 8 bases; nucleotides not matched to a gene: 14. Per the germline V gene, CDR1 is SGHVS and CDR2 is FQNEAQ. This CDR3 contains 19 residues. The CDR3 loop reads CASSLAGTGKVFLDSPLHF. The DNA for the CDR3 is TGTGCCAGCAGCTTAGCTGGGACAGGGAAGGTTTTTCTTGATTCACCCCTCCACTTT.